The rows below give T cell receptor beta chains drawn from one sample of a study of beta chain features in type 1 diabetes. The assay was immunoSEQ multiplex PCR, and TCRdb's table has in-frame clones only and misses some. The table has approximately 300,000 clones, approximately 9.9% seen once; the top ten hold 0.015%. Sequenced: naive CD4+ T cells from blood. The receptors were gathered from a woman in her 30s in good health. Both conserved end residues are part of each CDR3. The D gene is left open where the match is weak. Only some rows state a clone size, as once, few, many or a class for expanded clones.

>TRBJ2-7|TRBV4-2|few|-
CASSQDVTGEQYF
TGTGCCAGCAGCCAAGACGTAACGGGGGAGCAGTACTTC
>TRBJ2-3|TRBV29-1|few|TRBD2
CSVTPSGTTDTQYF
TGCAGCGTTACCCCTAGCGGGACCACAGATACGCAGTATTTT
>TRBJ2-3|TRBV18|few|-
CASSPPGLHTDTQYF
TGTGCCAGCTCACCCCCGGGACTCCACACAGATACGCAGTATTTT
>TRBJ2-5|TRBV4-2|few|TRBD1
CASSFQGVGETQYF
TGTGCCAGCAGCTTTCAGGGGGTCGGCGAGACCCAGTACTTC
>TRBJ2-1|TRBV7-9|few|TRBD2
CASSLVRTSGRTEQFF
TGTGCCAGCAGCTTAGTTCGGACTAGCGGGAGAACTGAGCAGTTCTTC
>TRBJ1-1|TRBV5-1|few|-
CASSGAGKGGGFGTEAFF
TGCGCCAGCAGCGGAGCGGGTAAGGGAGGAGGGTTCGGCACTGAAGCTTTCTTT
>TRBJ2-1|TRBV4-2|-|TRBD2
CASSQERAGGGFNEQFF
TGTGCCAGCAGCCAAGAAAGAGCGGGAGGGGGATTCAATGAGCAGTTCTTC
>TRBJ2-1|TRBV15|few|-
CATSRGLAPGTNEQFF
TGTGCCACCAGCAGAGGTCTAGCGCCGGGAACGAATGAGCAGTTCTTC
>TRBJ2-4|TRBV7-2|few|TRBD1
CASSLALTGVAKNIQYF
TGTGCCAGCAGCTTAGCGCTGACAGGGGTAGCCAAAAACATTCAGTACTTC
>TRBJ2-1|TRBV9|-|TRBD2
CASSVGGLAGGEQFF
TGTGCCAGCAGCGTAGGGGGACTAGCGGGAGGCGAGCAGTTCTTC
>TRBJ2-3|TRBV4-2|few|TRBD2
CASSHKTSGSPDTQYF
TGTGCCAGCAGCCATAAGACTAGCGGGAGCCCCGATACGCAGTATTTT
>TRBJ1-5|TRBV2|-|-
CASRPTDNQPQHF
TGTGCCAGCAGACCGACAGACAATCAGCCCCAGCATTTT
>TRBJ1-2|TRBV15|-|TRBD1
CATSRTGLNGYTF
TGTGCCACCAGCCGGACAGGGCTGAATGGCTACACCTTC
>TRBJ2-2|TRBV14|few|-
CASSQDLGGNTGELFF
TGTGCCAGCAGCCAAGATCTTGGCGGGAACACCGGGGAGCTGTTTTTT
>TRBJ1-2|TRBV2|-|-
CASSDSEAGGYTF
TGTGCCAGCAGTGACTCCGAAGCCGGTGGCTACACCTTC
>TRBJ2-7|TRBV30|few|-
CAWSGGYEQYF
TGTGCCTGGAGTGGAGGATACGAGCAGTACTTC
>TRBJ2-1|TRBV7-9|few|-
CASSLVAADNEQFF
TGTGCCAGCAGCTTAGTGGCTGCTGACAATGAGCAGTTCTTC
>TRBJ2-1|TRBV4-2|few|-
CASSQEGLAGGVGSYNEQFF
TGTGCCAGCAGCCAAGAAGGGTTAGCTGGAGGGGTGGGGTCCTACAATGAGCAGTTCTTC
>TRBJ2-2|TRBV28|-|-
CASLPGGNTGELFF
TGTGCCAGCTTGCCGGGGGGCAACACCGGGGAGCTGTTTTTT
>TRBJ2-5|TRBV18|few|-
CASSPPGGLVYF
TGTGCCAGCTCACCACCGGGAGGTCTAGTTTACTTC
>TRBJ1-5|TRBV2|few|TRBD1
CASSINPGQGVQPQHF
TGTGCCAGCAGTATTAACCCAGGACAGGGAGTTCAGCCCCAGCATTTT
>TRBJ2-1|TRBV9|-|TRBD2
CASSAGGTSLNEQFF
TGTGCCAGCAGCGCTGGGGGGACTAGCCTTAATGAGCAGTTCTTC